This TCR beta chain emerged from a study of cytomegalovirus exposure and HLA in healthy donors. Findings and caveats of the study: Presence/absence analyses assumed roughly uniform sequencing depth across donors.

The CDR3 runs 16 residues. V was pared by 5 bases and J by 8 bases, with 14 bases of the junction left unmatched. CDR1 is SEHNR, CDR2 FQNEAQ, per germline (reference sequence). Note on this clone: The antigen is undetermined.

PCR was performed using 60 Vbeta and 13 Jbeta primers. The assay was immunoSEQ multiplex PCR, and TCRdb's table has in-frame clones only and misses some. The profile covers approximately 210,000 clones, with around 80% appearing a single time and around 1% taken by the ten largest. Source material: PBMCs. The V call is TRBV7-9, the J call TRBJ1-4; 7 bases map to TRBD1. This TCR derives from a woman in her 40s in good health and CMV-seronegative. CDR3 sequence reads: CASSANLGGYREKLFF. DNA of the CDR3: TGTGCCAGCAGCGCTAACCTAGGGGGCTATCGCGAAAAACTGTTTTTT.